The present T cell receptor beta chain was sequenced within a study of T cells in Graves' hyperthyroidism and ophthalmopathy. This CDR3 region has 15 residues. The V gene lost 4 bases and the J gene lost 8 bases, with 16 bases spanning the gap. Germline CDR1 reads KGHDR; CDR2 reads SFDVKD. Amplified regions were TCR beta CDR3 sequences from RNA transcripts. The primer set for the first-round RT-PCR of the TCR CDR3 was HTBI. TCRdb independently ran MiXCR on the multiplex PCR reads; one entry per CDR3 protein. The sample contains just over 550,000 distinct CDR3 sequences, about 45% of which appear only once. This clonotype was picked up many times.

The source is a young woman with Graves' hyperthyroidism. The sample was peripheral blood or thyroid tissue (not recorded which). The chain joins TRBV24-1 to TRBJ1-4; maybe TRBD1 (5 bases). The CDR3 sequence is CATSDGTRRVEKLFF. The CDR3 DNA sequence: TGTGCCACCAGTGACGGGACTCGCCGGGTGGAAAAACTGTTTTTT.